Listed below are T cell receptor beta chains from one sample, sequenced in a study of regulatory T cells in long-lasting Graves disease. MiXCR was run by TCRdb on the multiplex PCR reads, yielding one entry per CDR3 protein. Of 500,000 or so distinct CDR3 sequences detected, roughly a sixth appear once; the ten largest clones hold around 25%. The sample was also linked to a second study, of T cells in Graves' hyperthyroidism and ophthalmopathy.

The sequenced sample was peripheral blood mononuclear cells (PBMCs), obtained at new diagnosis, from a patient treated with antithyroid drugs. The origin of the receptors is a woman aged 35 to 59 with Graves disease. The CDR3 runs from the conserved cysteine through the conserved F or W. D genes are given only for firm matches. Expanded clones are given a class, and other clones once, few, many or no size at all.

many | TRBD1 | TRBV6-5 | CASSYWQGGTEAFF
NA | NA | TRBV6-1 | CASSERTVRYEQYF
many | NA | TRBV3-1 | CASSQTTGFQETQYF
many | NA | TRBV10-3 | CATTLRGDTEAFF
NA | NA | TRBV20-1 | CSASDLNWDRVRHSF
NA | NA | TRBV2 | CATDGHGSTNEQFF
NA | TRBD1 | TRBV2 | CATQDRARNIQYF
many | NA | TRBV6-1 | CASSRGLAEQFF
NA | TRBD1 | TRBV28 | CASTPRDSYEQYF
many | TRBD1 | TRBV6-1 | CASRTGVNTEAFF
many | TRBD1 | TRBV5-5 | CASSLATGDLGPQHF
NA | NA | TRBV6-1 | CASSEEEGRPEAFF
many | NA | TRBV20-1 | CSAPGPLNTEAFF
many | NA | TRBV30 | CAWSVPGYGYTF
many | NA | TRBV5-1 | CASSLGHLVDTEAFF
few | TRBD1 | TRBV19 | CASSIGGTGDVGYTF
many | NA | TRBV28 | CASSLSPSSGNTIYF